The rows below give T cell receptor beta chains drawn from one sample of a study of cytomegalovirus exposure and HLA in healthy donors. This table comes from immunoSEQ multiplex PCR, and its TCRdb copy is limited to in-frame clones, with some not included. The listing contains about 77,000 clones. The sample consisted of PBMCs. The receptors here all came from a man in his forties or fifties in good health and CMV-seropositive. The CDR3 runs from the conserved cysteine through the conserved F or W. A D gene is named only where the DNA matches it firmly. Only some rows state a clone size, as once, few, many or a class for expanded clones.

cdr3_aa,cdr3_nt,j_call,v_call,d_call,clone_size
CASSPRTDAYGYTF,TGTGCCAGCAGCCCCCGGACAGACGCCTATGGCTACACCTTC,TRBJ1-2,TRBV5-6,.,.
CASMGTSKGPLNEQFF,TGCGCCAGCATGGGGACTAGCAAAGGCCCTCTGAATGAGCAGTTCTTC,TRBJ2-1,TRBV10-2,TRBD2,.
CASTNRVFGNTIYF,TGTGCCAGCACGAACAGGGTGTTTGGAAACACCATATATTTT,TRBJ1-3,TRBV2,.,.
CASSLETGSSYNEQFF,TGCGCCAGCAGCTTGGAGACAGGTTCCTCCTACAATGAGCAGTTCTTC,TRBJ2-1,TRBV5-1,.,.
CASSLIRPTGAEEEQYF,TGTGCCAGCAGCTTAATCCGCCCTACGGGAGCCGAGGAGGAGCAGTACTTC,TRBJ2-5,TRBV7-9,.,.
CASSPEGQAEAFF,TGCGCCAGCAGCCCAGAGGGGCAGGCTGAAGCTTTCTTT,TRBJ1-1,TRBV4-1,.,medium-sized
CASSWTGTTEAFF,TGTGCCAGCAGCTGGACAGGGACCACTGAAGCTTTCTTT,TRBJ1-1,TRBV7-3,TRBD1,.
CATSRDRGYGNTIYF,TGTGCCACCAGCAGAGATCGGGGGTATGGAAACACCATATATTTT,TRBJ1-3,TRBV15,.,.
CAWSGLWGEGSPLHF,TGTGCCTGGAGTGGTCTCTGGGGAGAGGGTTCACCCCTCCACTTT,TRBJ1-6,TRBV30,.,.
CASSPGVSGSEETQYF,TGTGCCAGCAGCCCAGGGGTTTCAGGATCCGAAGAGACCCAGTACTTC,TRBJ2-5,TRBV11-3,.,.
CASSYSAGAGTEAFF,TGTGCCAGCAGTTACTCGGCAGGGGCGGGCACTGAAGCTTTCTTT,TRBJ1-1,TRBV6-6,.,.
CASSLTSGPQETQYF,TGTGCCAGCAGCCTAACTAGCGGCCCCCAAGAGACCCAGTACTTC,TRBJ2-5,TRBV6-5,TRBD2,.
CASSQDTDRPEQYF,TGTGCCAGCAGTCAAGATACCGACAGACCTGAGCAGTACTTC,TRBJ2-7,TRBV5-4,.,.
CASTTQASYNQPQHF,TGCGCCAGCACCACCCAGGCCTCCTACAATCAGCCCCAGCATTTT,TRBJ1-5,TRBV4-1,.,.
CASSTSPGGDYGYTF,TGTGCCAGTAGTACCTCTCCGGGGGGCGACTATGGCTACACCTTC,TRBJ1-2,TRBV19,.,.
CASSLLSRTEAFF,TGTGCCAGCAGCTTACTATCTCGGACTGAAGCTTTCTTT,TRBJ1-1,TRBV11-2,.,.
CASSLEAGGLRGNEQFF,TGTGCCAGCAGTTTAGAGGCGGGGGGGCTCCGAGGCAATGAGCAGTTCTTC,TRBJ2-1,TRBV27,TRBD2,.
CASSLRGAVRGRTEAFF,TGCGCCAGCAGCTTGAGGGGAGCCGTCAGGGGGCGTACTGAAGCTTTCTTT,TRBJ1-1,TRBV5-1,TRBD1,.
CSVETGAAEAFF,TGCAGCGTTGAGACAGGGGCGGCTGAAGCTTTCTTT,TRBJ1-1,TRBV29-1,TRBD1,.
CASSPVGGETQYF,TGCGCCAGCAGTCCTGTCGGGGGAGAGACGCAGTATTTT,TRBJ2-3,TRBV10-1,.,.
CASQTGGTQHF,TGTGCCAGCCAAACTGGAGGGACCCAGCATTTT,TRBJ1-5,TRBV6-1,.,.
CASSQVLGQGALGNIQYF,TGTGCCAGCAGTCAAGTCCTTGGACAGGGGGCTCTTGGAAACATTCAGTACTTC,TRBJ2-4,TRBV6-1,TRBD1,.
CASSPTQGEAFF,TGTGCCAGCTCACCAACTCAGGGAGAAGCTTTCTTT,TRBJ1-1,TRBV18,.,.
CASSLGPQRSQPQHF,TGTGCCAGCAGCTTAGGCCCCCAGAGGAGTCAGCCCCAGCATTTT,TRBJ1-5,TRBV7-2,.,.
CASSSSGTGNGNTIYF,TGTGCCAGCAGTTCTTCCGGGACAGGGAACGGAAACACCATATATTTT,TRBJ1-3,TRBV28,TRBD1,.
CASSLGTGGLYGYTF,TGCGCCAGCAGCTTGGGGACAGGGGGTCTATATGGCTACACCTTC,TRBJ1-2,TRBV5-1,TRBD1,.
CSAREALYTF,TGCAGTGCTAGAGAGGCCCTCTACACCTTC,TRBJ1-2,TRBV20-1,.,.
CAWSVQGNQPQHF,TGTGCCTGGAGTGTACAAGGCAATCAGCCCCAGCATTTT,TRBJ1-5,TRBV30,.,.
CASSDRLDGYTF,TGTGCCAGCTCGGACAGACTTGATGGCTACACCTTC,TRBJ1-2,TRBV25-1,.,.
CASSPSGGRARGPEAFF,TGTGCCAGCTCACCATCGGGAGGGAGGGCACGAGGTCCTGAAGCTTTCTTT,TRBJ1-1,TRBV18,.,.
CASSRPGLAGVYTGELFF,TGTGCCAGCAGTCGTCCGGGACTAGCGGGAGTGTACACCGGGGAGCTGTTTTTT,TRBJ2-2,TRBV7-7,TRBD2,.